This TCR beta chain was recorded in a study of T cell changes during pregnancy in multiple sclerosis. Trimming took 4 bases from V and 5 from J, leaving 6 bases between them. Per germline, CDR1 MDHEN and CDR2 SYDVKM. This CDR3 spans 12 amino acids. Clones were read by immunoSEQ multiplex PCR, and TCRdb kept only the in-frame ones, dropping some. The table lists approximately 70,000 clones, 90% to 95% of them singletons. Notes on this clone: Within the sample, other DNA sequences also encode this same CDR3.

The clonotype originates from a female donor with multiple sclerosis, enrolled in a pregnancy study. The V call is TRBV28, the J call TRBJ1-5; D ambiguous. The sample in question was peripheral blood, obtained after pregnancy. CDR3 DNA sequence: TGTGCCAGCAGTTCAGTGGATCAGCCCCAGCATTTT. This encodes CASSSVDQPQHF.